This T cell receptor (beta chain) was retrieved from a study of blood T cell repertoires in COVID-19. Germline V lookup: CDR1 MDHEN, CDR2 SYDVKM. V lost 6 bases, J lost 7 bases, and 8 bases stayed unmatched. The CDR3 is 14 residues long. Sequencing used immunoSEQ multiplex PCR; TCRdb keeps in-frame clones, though not all of them. The table has about 200,000 clones, roughly 90% seen once. The clonotype comes from a man aged 18 to 29 with active or convalescent COVID-19. The V call is TRBV28, the J call TRBJ1-4; 7 bases map to TRBD1. Source material: peripheral blood. DNA of the CDR3: TGTGCCAGCAGCCTACAGGGGCTAGGTGAAAAACTGTTTTTT. It specifies CASSLQGLGEKLFF.